This is a list of T cell receptor beta chains from one sample in a study of T cells in Graves' hyperthyroidism and ophthalmopathy. MiXCR was run by TCRdb on the multiplex PCR reads, yielding one entry per CDR3 protein. Altogether roughly 740,000 distinct CDR3 sequences are present, about a sixth being singletons, with the ten largest covering around 7.7%. What was sequenced was blood. The receptors were gathered from a man younger than 35 with Graves' hyperthyroidism. Each CDR3 is given with its conserved first and last residue. D genes are given only for firm matches. Expanded clones are given a class, and other clones once, few, many or no size at all.

size,D,V,J,CDR3,DNA
few,NA,TRBV5-1,TRBJ2-1,CASTPSAGRGNEQFF,TGCGCCAGCACCCCTTCCGCGGGAAGGGGGAATGAGCAGTTCTTC
few,TRBD1,TRBV20-1,TRBJ2-7,CSARQGTGGPHEQYF,TGCAGTGCTCGCCAAGGGACAGGGGGCCCCCACGAGCAGTACTTC
many,TRBD2,TRBV11-3,TRBJ2-7,CASSPDSGSHYEQYF,TGTGCCAGCAGCCCAGATAGCGGGAGCCACTACGAGCAGTACTTC
few,TRBD2,TRBV27,TRBJ2-3,CASSRDYLSTDTQYF,TGTGCCAGCAGTAGGGACTACCTATCGACAGATACGCAGTATTTT
NA,NA,TRBV3-1,TRBJ1-2,CASSQDPRPGGGYTF,TGTGCCAGCAGCCAAGATCCCAGGCCCGGTGGAGGCTACACCTTC
many,TRBD2,TRBV18,TRBJ2-5,CASSPPGTSDQETQYF,TGTGCCAGCTCACCACCGGGGACTAGCGACCAAGAGACCCAGTACTTC
NA,NA,TRBV7-2,TRBJ1-5,CASSLILAGYDQPQHF,TGTGCCAGCAGCTTAATTCTCGCAGGGTATGATCAGCCCCAGCATTTT
NA,TRBD1,TRBV27,TRBJ2-7,CASSRGQGPAYEQYF,TGTGCCAGCAGTCGGGGACAGGGGCCCGCCTACGAGCAGTACTTC
many,TRBD2,TRBV7-2,TRBJ2-3,CASSPGTSYTDTQYF,TGTGCCAGCAGTCCCGGGACTAGCTACACAGATACGCAGTATTTT
many,NA,TRBV7-2,TRBJ2-7,CASSFPQIGSYEQYF,TGTGCCAGCAGCTTCCCCCAGATAGGCTCCTACGAGCAGTACTTC
many,NA,TRBV27,TRBJ1-5,CASSLDRYSNQPQHF,TGTGCCAGCAGTTTAGACAGATATAGCAATCAGCCCCAGCATTTT
few,NA,TRBV18,TRBJ1-6,CASSPNAGHWDNSPLHF,TGTGCCAGCTCCCCAAACGCGGGACACTGGGATAATTCACCCCTCCACTTT
many,NA,TRBV28,TRBJ2-7,CASSPTGPPGEQYF,TGTGCCAGCAGTCCCACAGGGCCGCCGGGGGAGCAGTACTTC
many,NA,TRBV28,TRBJ1-5,CASSITRVSQPQHF,TGTGCCAGCAGTATCACCAGGGTTAGTCAGCCCCAGCATTTT
NA,NA,TRBV30,TRBJ2-1,CAWRGASVNEQFF,TGTGCCTGGCGGGGGGCTAGCGTAAATGAGCAGTTCTTC
NA,NA,TRBV19,TRBJ2-1,CASSIDGTSYNEQFF,TGTGCCAGTAGTATAGACGGGACGAGTTACAATGAGCAGTTCTTC
few,NA,TRBV18,TRBJ1-1,CASSPRIGTTNTEAFF,TGTGCCAGCTCACCACGGATAGGCACAACGAACACTGAAGCTTTCTTT
few,NA,TRBV7-2,TRBJ1-2,CASSLGMGYGYTF,TGTGCCAGCAGCTTAGGAATGGGGTATGGCTACACCTTC
NA,TRBD1,TRBV29-1,TRBJ2-3,CSVVSDRGSTDTQYF,TGCAGCGTTGTGTCAGACAGGGGCTCCACAGATACGCAGTATTTT
NA,TRBD1,TRBV28,TRBJ1-1,CASNSGGGDTEAFF,TGTGCCAGCAACTCAGGGGGGGGAGATACTGAAGCTTTCTTT
many,NA,TRBV4-1,TRBJ2-3,CASSQVSGFTDTQYF,TGCGCCAGCAGCCAGGTTAGCGGATTCACAGATACGCAGTATTTT
many,NA,TRBV29-1,TRBJ2-3,CSAKTGLGTDTQYF,TGCAGCGCTAAAACAGGGTTGGGCACAGATACGCAGTATTTT
many,NA,TRBV12-3/TRBV12-4,TRBJ2-3,CASRTGSGPADTQYF,TGTGCCAGCAGGACAGGCAGCGGACCAGCAGATACGCAGTATTTT
many,NA,TRBV18,TRBJ2-1,CASSPGGRVVSYNEQFF,TGTGCCAGCTCACCGGGGGGTCGGGTCGTATCTTACAATGAGCAGTTCTTC
many,NA,TRBV28,TRBJ1-3,CASSLHPRGTNGNTIYF,TGTGCCAGCAGTTTACATCCCCGAGGGACGAACGGAAACACCATATATTTT
few,NA,TRBV4-1,TRBJ1-2,CASSHPGLNYGYTF,TGCGCCAGCAGCCATCCTGGGCTCAACTATGGCTACACCTTC
NA,NA,TRBV9,TRBJ1-2,CASSGSRGGHNYGYTF,TGTGCCAGCAGCGGGTCAAGGGGGGGGCACAACTATGGCTACACCTTC
many,NA,TRBV4-2,TRBJ1-1,CASSQPPGLGLSTEAFF,TGTGCCAGCAGCCAGCCACCGGGACTAGGGCTGAGCACTGAAGCTTTCTTT
NA,TRBD1,TRBV6-1,TRBJ2-4,CASSQTGGLAKNIQYF,TGTGCCAGCAGTCAGACAGGGGGGCTAGCCAAAAACATTCAGTACTTC
many,NA,TRBV5-6,TRBJ1-1,CASSFRDDTEAFF,TGTGCCAGCAGCTTCCGGGACGACACTGAAGCTTTCTTT
many,NA,TRBV12-3/TRBV12-4,TRBJ2-7,CASSWQGSHEQYF,TGTGCCAGCAGCTGGCAGGGTAGCCACGAGCAGTACTTC
NA,NA,TRBV7-8,TRBJ1-3,CASSPRQGVSGNTIYF,TGTGCCAGCAGCCCTAGGCAGGGCGTCTCTGGAAACACCATATATTTT
few,NA,TRBV7-9,TRBJ1-3,CASSLVPGETTGNTIYF,TGTGCCAGCAGCTTAGTCCCCGGGGAAACCACTGGAAACACCATATATTTT
few,NA,TRBV14,TRBJ2-7,CASSQGAVGEQYF,TGTGCCAGCAGCCAAGGGGCCGTCGGGGAGCAGTACTTC
many,NA,TRBV6-2/TRBV6-3,TRBJ2-1,CASSLPYNEQFF,TGTGCCAGCAGTTTGCCTTACAATGAGCAGTTCTTC
NA,NA,TRBV9,TRBJ2-1,CASSAGRSRLINEQFF,TGTGCCAGCAGCGCGGGACGGAGCAGATTAATCAATGAGCAGTTCTTC
many,NA,TRBV7-2,TRBJ2-1,CASSLTPLSAFDHEQFF,TGTGCCAGCAGCTTAACCCCGTTGTCCGCGTTTGACCATGAGCAGTTCTTC
few,TRBD2,TRBV20-1,TRBJ2-1,CSASGGRGNYNEQFF,TGCAGTGCTTCCGGAGGGCGGGGGAACTACAATGAGCAGTTCTTC
many,NA,TRBV2,TRBJ1-1,CASRRRYTEAFF,TGTGCCAGCAGGAGACGGTACACTGAAGCTTTCTTT
many,NA,TRBV20-1,TRBJ2-1,CSAWDALYNEQFF,TGCAGTGCTTGGGACGCCCTCTACAATGAGCAGTTCTTC
NA,NA,TRBV3-1,TRBJ2-3,CASSQAPGYTDTQYF,TGTGCCAGCAGCCAAGCTCCCGGGTACACAGATACGCAGTATTTT
NA,TRBD2,TRBV7-3,TRBJ2-2,CASSPLKSGSPGELFF,TGTGCCAGCAGCCCCCTGAAGAGCGGGAGTCCCGGGGAGCTGTTTTTT
NA,NA,TRBV12-3/TRBV12-4,TRBJ1-2,CASSLGINGNTF,TGTGCCAGCAGTTTAGGCATAAATGGCAACACCTTC